Listed below are T cell receptor beta chains from one sample, sequenced in a study of OX40 agonist ivuxolimab in advanced cancers. The table came from immunoSEQ multiplex PCR; TCRdb's copy has only in-frame clones and leaves some out. The sample shows under 85,000 clones, around nine tenths of them seen only once. The source material was CD4+ or CD8+ T cells sorted from blood, sampled in a trial of the OX40 agonist ivuxolimab. Receptors were obtained from an adult with an advanced solid tumor such as melanoma, head and neck, liver or kidney cancer. Each CDR3 is given with its conserved first and last residue. The D gene is left open where the match is weak. Not all rows give a size; the values are once, few, many and, for expanded clones, a class.

NA,TRBD1,TRBJ1-4,TRBV27,TGTGCCAGCAGTCCCCTGGCAGGGGGCGTTGAAAAACTGTTTTTT,CASSPLAGGVEKLFF
few,NA,TRBJ2-5,TRBV7-2,TGTGCCAGCAGCTTATTAGAGACCCAGTACTTC,CASSLLETQYF
NA,NA,TRBJ1-2,TRBV20-1,TGCAGTGCCCTTACTAACTATGGCTACACCTTC,CSALTNYGYTF
NA,NA,TRBJ2-3,TRBV25-1,TGTGCCAGCAGTGAATTATTAGGGGGTGGCACAGATACGCAGTATTTT,CASSELLGGGTDTQYF
NA,NA,TRBJ2-1,TRBV29-1,TGCAGCGTTGCTGGCCGCCCTGGGAATGAGCAGTTCTTC,CSVAGRPGNEQFF
few,NA,TRBJ2-3,TRBV7-9,TGTGCCAGCAGCTCATTAGCCCCGACTGTCCTAAGTACAGATACGCAGTATTTT,CASSSLAPTVLSTDTQYF
NA,NA,TRBJ1-4,TRBV5-8,TGTGCCAGCAGCTTTGAGGGTTCCACCACAAATTTT,CASSFEGSTTNF
NA,TRBD2,TRBJ2-5,TRBV7-2,TGTGCCAGCAGCTTACTAGCGGGAGGGGAGACCCAGTACTTC,CASSLLAGGETQYF
NA,TRBD2,TRBJ2-2,TRBV2,TGTGCCAGCAGTGCCCGACTAGCCGACACCGGGGAGCTGTTTTTT,CASSARLADTGELFF
once,TRBD2,TRBJ2-3,TRBV7-7,TGTGCTAGCAGCTCAGGACTAGCGGGTACAGATACGCAGTATTTT,CASSSGLAGTDTQYF
NA,NA,TRBJ1-5,TRBV28,TGTGCCAGCAGTTTCGGGGGGCCTGCTCAGCCCCAGCATTTT,CASSFGGPAQPQHF
NA,TRBD2,TRBJ2-4,TRBV15,TGTGCCACCAGCACTAGGGGGACTAGCGGGAGCTCCGGTCGTAACATTCAGTACTTC,CATSTRGTSGSSGRNIQYF
NA,TRBD2,TRBJ2-1,TRBV27,TGTGCCAGCAGTGGAAGAAGTAGCGGGAGAACATACAATGAGCAGTTCTTC,CASSGRSSGRTYNEQFF
NA,NA,TRBJ1-2,TRBV7-2,TGTGCCAGCACCTTAACTACAGGACAGATTAACTATGGCTACACCTTC,CASTLTTGQINYGYTF
once,TRBD1,TRBJ2-2,TRBV6-1,TGTGCCAGCGCAAAGGACAGGACCGGGGAGCTGTTTTTT,CASAKDRTGELFF
NA,TRBD2,TRBJ2-1,TRBV9,TGTGCCAGCAGCCCCCAGGTAGGGACTAGCGGGGTTAGTCGGTTCTTC,CASSPQVGTSGVSRFF
NA,NA,TRBJ1-5,TRBV30,TGTGCCTGGCCTTCCGACAGGTATAGCAATCAGCCCCAGCATTTT,CAWPSDRYSNQPQHF
NA,NA,TRBJ2-3,TRBV11-2,TGTGCCAGCAGCTTTACGGGAGTGGTCACAGATACGCAGTATTTT,CASSFTGVVTDTQYF
NA,TRBD1,TRBJ2-6,TRBV5-1,TGCGCCAGCAGCTTGGGGGGACAGGGGCCCGGGGCCAACGTCCTGACTTTC,CASSLGGQGPGANVLTF
once,TRBD1,TRBJ2-2,TRBV25-1,TGTGCCAGCAGTGAGGGACAGAAAACGACCGGGGAGCTGTTTTTT,CASSEGQKTTGELFF
NA,TRBD1,TRBJ2-2,TRBV7-2,TGTGCCAGCAGCCAGAGGACAGGGGGCAAGGTCGGGGAGCTGTTTTTT,CASSQRTGGKVGELFF
NA,NA,TRBJ2-2,TRBV5-1,TGCGCCAGCAGCTTGGGTGACAGAGATACCGGGGAGCTGTTTTTT,CASSLGDRDTGELFF
NA,NA,TRBJ1-1,TRBV28,TGTGCCAGCAGTTTATGGACGGGACTGAACACTGAAGCTTTCTTT,CASSLWTGLNTEAFF
NA,NA,TRBJ1-1,TRBV20-1,TGCAGTGCGGAGGGTTCCACTGAAGCTTTCTTT,CSAEGSTEAFF
NA,TRBD2,TRBJ2-7,TRBV7-9,TGTGCCAGCAGCTATAGCGGGATCTACGAGCAGTACTTC,CASSYSGIYEQYF
NA,TRBD1,TRBJ2-6,TRBV9,TGTGCCAGCAGCCCATGGACAGGGGGGAACCCTGGGGCCAACGTCCTGACTTTC,CASSPWTGGNPGANVLTF
NA,TRBD2,TRBJ2-5,TRBV2,TGTGCCAGCAGCGTTCTAGCGGGAGCGGGAGAGACCCAGTACTTC,CASSVLAGAGETQYF
NA,TRBD2,TRBJ2-5,TRBV5-5,TGTGCCAGCAGTTGGAGGCTAGCGGGCCAAGAGACCCAGTACTTC,CASSWRLAGQETQYF
NA,TRBD2,TRBJ2-7,TRBV4-3,TGCGCCAGCAGCCAAGTTTTAGCGGGATCCTACGAGCAGTACTTC,CASSQVLAGSYEQYF
NA,TRBD1,TRBJ1-4,TRBV11-1,TGTGCCAGCAGCCGGCAGGGGGATGGAAAACTGTTTTTT,CASSRQGDGKLFF
NA,NA,TRBJ2-1,TRBV7-9,TGTGCCAGCAGCCTGCAGGTTACCCTCAATGAGCAGTTCTTC,CASSLQVTLNEQFF
NA,TRBD2,TRBJ2-2,TRBV6-4,TGTGCCAGCAGTCTCCACCCTCATAGCGGGATGGCCGGGGAGCTGTTTTTT,CASSLHPHSGMAGELFF
NA,TRBD2,TRBJ2-3,TRBV7-3,TGTGCCAGCAGCGCAGGACTAGCGGGAGGGTCCCTGGGGGATACGCAGTATTTT,CASSAGLAGGSLGDTQYF
NA,NA,TRBJ2-1,TRBV19,TGTGCCAGTAGTAGGCGCGGGCTACACAATGAGCAGTTCTTC,CASSRRGLHNEQFF
NA,NA,TRBJ2-3,TRBV5-1,TGCGCCAGCAGCCTGGGGGACGGGAGTGGCGCAGATACGCAGTATTTT,CASSLGDGSGADTQYF
NA,TRBD1,TRBJ2-3,TRBV6-1,TGTGCCAGCAGTGTCGGGGGACAGGGGTCTGGTACGCAGTATTTT,CASSVGGQGSGTQYF
NA,TRBD2,TRBJ2-4,TRBV28,TGTGCCAGCAGTTTAGATGGGGAGGGGACCTTAGCCAAAAACATTCAGTACTTC,CASSLDGEGTLAKNIQYF
NA,TRBD1,TRBJ2-7,TRBV19,TGTGCCAGTAGGGGACAGGGGACCTTCTACGAGCAGTACTTC,CASRGQGTFYEQYF
NA,TRBD1,TRBJ2-4,TRBV6-1,TGTGCCAGCAGTGAATGGGCAGGGGGATCCAAAAACATTCAGTACTTC,CASSEWAGGSKNIQYF
NA,NA,TRBJ2-1,TRBV2,TGTGCCAGACAAGGGAGCTCCTACAATGAGCAGTTCTTC,CARQGSSYNEQFF
once,NA,TRBJ2-5,TRBV29-1,TGCAGCGTTGACAGGGGTAGGGAGACCCAGTACTTC,CSVDRGRETQYF
few,NA,TRBJ2-1,TRBV18,TGTGCCAGCTCACCTACAGAGAGTGAGCAGTTCTTC,CASSPTESEQFF
NA,TRBD2,TRBJ2-1,TRBV7-6,TGTGCCAGCAGCTTAGGACTAGCGGGGAGGGGGTACCCTTACAATGAGCAGTTCTTC,CASSLGLAGRGYPYNEQFF